The next 26 T cell receptor beta chains were all read from a single sample in a study of molecular identifiers for immune sequencing clone quantification. One entry per CDR3 protein results from TCRdb running MiXCR on the PCR reads. The data contain about 65,000 distinct CDR3 sequences, around a sixth of them singletons. Sequencing was done on a sample of naive CD8+ T cells from blood, with Jurkat cell RNA spiked in. Documented subset: FACS-sorted CD8+CD4-CCR7+CD45RA+ naive T cells. These receptors all stem from a human donor in good health. Some libraries in this study had Jurkat cell RNA spiked in.

The sample holds a few counts of this clonotype. Written as DNA, the CDR3 is TGTGCCAGCAGCCAAACTAGCGGGAACTCCTACAATGAGCAGTTCTTC. Protein product: CASSQTSGNSYNEQFF. The J gene is TRBJ2-1, the V gene TRBV4-2; TRBD2 aligns across 10 bases. V gave up 2 bases and J gave up 0 bases; unmatched junction bases: 1. The germline CDR1 and CDR2 sequences are LGHNA and YNFKEQ. The CDR3 sequence is 16 residues long.

This clonotype has at least ten counts. The V gene is TRBV25-1, the J gene TRBJ2-1, with unresolved D. CDR1 is MGHDK and CDR2 is SYGVNS in the germline V gene. V was shortened by 4 bases and J by 7 bases, with 5 bases between the two germline ends. This CDR3 spans 11 amino acids. CDR3 nucleotide sequence: TGTGCCAGCAGTGGCGGAAATGAGCAGTTCTTC. The encoded protein is CASSGGNEQFF.

Notes on this clonotype: A much larger clone differs by one base, so this may be a read error. The chain has TRBV28 and TRBJ2-5; 8 bases are shared with TRBD1. Trimming cost V 8 bases and J 4 bases; bases outside gene matches: 6. The length of the CDR3 is 13 residues. CDR1 and CDR2 from the germline V gene are MDHEN and SYDVKM. CDR3 in amino acids: CASLQGVRETQYF. The CDR3 DNA sequence: TGTGCCAGCCTACAGGGGGTTCGAGAGACCCAGTACTTC.

At least ten counts were recorded for this clonotype. V gene TRBV10-3 combines with J gene TRBJ2-4; 12 bases are shared with TRBD2. Losses at the gene ends were 0 bases for V and 6 bases for J; bases not matched to a gene: 6. CDR3 length: 17 residues. Germline V gene data show CDR1 as ENHRY and CDR2 as SYGVKD. The CDR3: CAISESRGLAGRNIQYF. The CDR3 region has the DNA TGTGCCATCAGTGAGTCGAGAGGACTAGCGGGGAGAAACATTCAGTACTTC.

This clonotype has a handful of counts. V is TRBV6-5 and J is TRBJ2-7, with 8 nucleotides matching TRBD2. The V gene's germline CDR1 is MNHEY and CDR2 SVGAGI. This CDR3 comprises 16 residues. Losses at the gene ends were 2 bases for V and 1 base for J; bases not matched to a gene: 7. The CDR3 sequence: CASSYPVSGSSYEQYF. CDR3 sequence (DNA): TGTGCCAGCAGTTACCCGGTGAGCGGGAGTTCCTACGAGCAGTACTTC.

A remark on this clonotype: This sequence may be a read error, since a much larger clone differs from it by one base. The chain combines TRBV6-2 or TRBV6-3 with TRBJ2-7; weak D call: TRBD1 (6 bases). The CDR3 sequence is 15 residues long. Germline V gene data show CDR1 as MNHEY and CDR2 as SVGEGT. The CDR3 DNA is TGTGGCAGCAGTTACGTGGAGACAGGTGTTTACGAGCAGTACTTC. This encodes CGSSYVETGVYEQYF.

Comment on this clonotype: This sequence may be a read error, since a much larger clone differs from it by one base. The missing conserved phenylalanine or tryptophan at the end of this CDR3 makes a read error likely. This chain connects TRBV6-5 to TRBJ1-1; 7 nucleotides agree with TRBD1. The CDR3 spans 14 residues. V was clipped by 0 bases and J by 5 bases; unmatched bases: 3. Germline loops: CDR1 MNHEY, CDR2 SVGAGI. For the CDR3, the DNA is TGTGCCAGCAGTTACTCCAGGGGGGTTACTGAAGCTTTCTCT. Its protein is CASSYSRGVTEAFS.

The rearrangement uses TRBV28 and TRBJ2-7, with 12 bases fitting TRBD2. The trim removed 8 bases at V and 2 bases at J, leaving 13 bases unmatched. The germline gives CDR1 MDHEN, CDR2 SYDVKM. The length of the CDR3 is 17 residues. The CDR3 region has the DNA TGTGCCAGCCCCCCCCGAGGGGCTAGCGGGAGGGCCTACGAGCAGTACTTC. Translating it yields CASPPRGASGRAYEQYF. The complete variable domain, with remaining parts taken from reference TRBV28 and TRBJ2-7, reads DVKVTQSSRYLVKRTGEKVFLECVQDMDHENMFWYRQDPGLGLRLIYFSYDVKMKEKGDIPEGYSVSREKKERFSLILESASTNQTSMYLCASPPRGASGRAYEQYFGPGTRLTVT.

This clonotype appeared many times. This chain joins TRBV6-1 and TRBJ2-3, with D tentatively TRBD1 (5 bases). V was clipped by 0 bases and J by 0 bases, with 7 bases between them. This CDR3 region has 15 residues. Germline CDR1 is MNHNS and CDR2 is SASEGT. CDR3 loop: CASSEARGSTDTQYF. CDR3 bases: TGTGCCAGCAGTGAAGCAAGGGGAAGCACAGATACGCAGTATTTT.

This clonotype was seen many times. The J gene is TRBJ2-1, the V gene TRBV7-8; perhaps TRBD1 as D (6 bases). Trimming took off 4 bases at V and 6 bases at J, with 19 bases between the two ends. The CDR3 contains 16 residues. Per the germline V gene, CDR1 is SGHVS and CDR2 is FQNEAQ. The CDR3 here is CASSSRDTSSPNEQFF. In nucleotides, the CDR3 is TGTGCCAGCAGCTCCCGGGACACCTCTAGTCCCAATGAGCAGTTCTTC.

In the case of this clonotype: Given a much more abundant clone one base away, this may be a read error. The V and J genes are TRBV12-3 or TRBV12-4 and TRBJ1-5, with D possibly being TRBD1 (6 bases). Trimming shortened V by 1 base and J by 0 bases, and 16 bases separated the two germline ends. The CDR3 is 18 amino acids. The CDR3 loop is CASSLGPDSTNSNQPQHF. The CDR3 DNA follows: TGTGCCAGCAGTTTAGGGCCGGACAGTACCAATAGCAATCAGCCCCAGCATTTT.

In nucleotides, the CDR3 is TGTGCCAGTAGTATATCAGGGCTGGGGAACACTGAAGCTTTCTTT. This gives the protein CASSISGLGNTEAFF. The chain recombines TRBV19 with TRBJ1-1, with TRBD1 as a possible D gene (5 bases). Germline V gives CDR1 LNHDA, CDR2 SQIVND (reference sequence). The CDR3 sequence is 15 residues long. V lost 2 bases and J lost 1, with 11 bases in between. The full variable domain, completed using reference TRBV19 and TRBJ1-1, is DGGITQSPKYLFRKEGQNVTLSCEQNLNHDAMYWYRQDPGQGLRLIYYSQIVNDFQKGDIAEGYSVSREKKESFPLTVTSAQKNPTAFYLCASSISGLGNTEAFFGQGTRLTVV.

Comment on this clonotype: The conserved closing phenylalanine or tryptophan is absent in this CDR3, likely reflecting a read error. V gene TRBV4-1 combines with J gene TRBJ2-2; 9 nucleotides agree with TRBD1. This CDR3 region has 19 residues. Germline V gives CDR1 MGHRA, CDR2 YSYEKL. The CDR3 here is CASSQEGQGIFANTGELFL. CDR3 in DNA: TGCGCCAGCAGCCAAGAGGGACAGGGTATTTTCGCGAACACCGGGGAACTGTTTCTT.

The count of this clonotype is one. One base away lies a much larger clone, so this may be a sequencing read error. J is TRBJ2-5 and V is TRBV15; 9 positions match TRBD2. The CDR3 extends over 14 amino acids. V dropped 8 bases and J dropped 5; count of bases not matched to a gene: 9. The germline CDR1 and CDR2 sequences are LNHNV and YYDKDF (reference sequence). CDR3 coding DNA: TGTGCCACCGGGCGAACTAGCGGGTGTGAGACCCAGTACTTC. Protein sequence: CATGRTSGCETQYF.

This clonotype was counted ten times or more. The chain couples TRBV7-9 to TRBJ2-7; 7 bases match TRBD1. The CDR3 consists of 13 residues. Germline V gives CDR1 SEHNR, CDR2 FQNEAQ (reference sequence). V gave up 1 base and J gave up 6 bases; unmatched junction bases: 3. CDR3: CASSLGGGAEQYF. In DNA form, the CDR3 reads TGTGCCAGCAGCTTAGGAGGGGGCGCCGAGCAGTACTTC.

This clonotype was observed at least ten times. This chain links TRBV29-1 with TRBJ1-1; no clear D gene. The CDR3 sequence is 12 residues long. CDR1 is SQVTM and CDR2 is ANQGSEA in the germline V gene. The V and J ends lost 0 bases and 5 bases respectively, with 7 bases between them. The CDR3 nucleotides are TGCAGCGTTGAAGATGGGCTGACTGAAGCTTTCTTT. As protein: CSVEDGLTEAFF.

The table lists this clonotype with many counts. The CDR3 bases are TGCAGTGCTAGAGGCCCGGGACTAGTGTTCTCCTACGAGCAGTACTTC. Protein product: CSARGPGLVFSYEQYF. The chain combines TRBV20-1 with TRBJ2-7, with 8 bases identical to TRBD2. V lost 1 base, J lost 0 bases, and 8 bases stayed unmatched. Germline V CDR1 and CDR2: DFQATT, SNEGSKA (reference sequence). The CDR3 contains 16 residues.

As regards this clonotype: No conserved phenylalanine or tryptophan is present at the end of the CDR3, so a read error is the likely explanation. The DNA is left out, because the CDR3 cannot be placed on it with certainty; the CDR3 is given as TCRdb lists it. The chain employs TRBV4-1 and TRBJ1-1; the D call of TRBD1 is as the table states it, not checked on the DNA. CDR1 is MGHRA, CDR2 YSYEKL, per germline. Inclusive of both ends, the CDR3 amounts to 13 amino acids. The CDR3 loop is CAGSQDRRGGAFL.

This clonotype showed up many times. The rearrangement links TRBV3-1 to TRBJ2-7; D gene unclear. Between the trimmed V and J ends, which lost 0 bases and 3 bases, there was a span of 12 bases. The CDR3 is 15 amino acids. Germline lookup yields CDR1 LGHDT and CDR2 YNNKEL (reference sequence). CDR3 bases: TGTGCCAGCAGCCAAGAAAGTAGAGGTTTCTACGAGCAGTACTTC. It translates to CASSQESRGFYEQYF.

This clonotype was seen repeatedly, ten times or more. J is TRBJ2-7 and V is TRBV29-1; 16 bases align to TRBD2. The CDR3 is 15 amino acids. From germline, CDR1 is SQVTM and CDR2 ANQGSEA. With 6 bases clipped from V and 4 bases from J, the junction kept 6 bases outside the gene matches. DNA for the CDR3: TGCAGCGTGGTACCGGGACTAGCGGGAGGGTACGAGCAGTACTTC. Amino acid sequence: CSVVPGLAGGYEQYF.

This clonotype showed up many times. The chain has TRBV13 and TRBJ2-7; D remains unclear. Trimming shortened V by 5 bases and J by 5 bases, and 10 bases separated the two germline ends. The CDR3 is 12 residues long. The germline CDR1 and CDR2 sequences are PRHDT and FYEKMQ (reference sequence). CDR3 nucleotides: TGTGCCAGCAGCAGCAGACCGAACGAGCAGTACTTC. It codes for CASSSRPNEQYF.

This chain connects TRBV27 to TRBJ2-7, with D uncertain. The germline CDR1 and CDR2 sequences are MNHEY and SMNVEV (reference sequence). Between the trimmed V and J ends, which lost 6 bases and 1 base, there was a span of 13 bases. The CDR3 has 14 residues. CDR3 bases: TGTGCCAGCAGCGACATACTGGGGTCCTACGAGCAGTACTTC. Its protein is CASSDILGSYEQYF.

This clonotype was recorded at least ten times. This sequence joins TRBV20-1 and TRBJ2-5; TRBD1 might be the D (6 bases). Germline loops: CDR1 DFQATT, CDR2 SNEGSKA (reference sequence). V lost 6 bases and J 5 bases, leaving 25 bases between the germline ends. The CDR3 extends over 16 amino acids. The CDR3 loop is CSAPLKVDRRWETQYF. The DNA of the CDR3 is TGCAGTGCCCCGCTAAAGGTCGACAGGAGGTGGGAGACCCAGTACTTC.

In this sample, this clonotype turned up many times. This chain links TRBV4-1 with TRBJ1-1; 7 positions agree with TRBD1. The CDR3 extends over 16 amino acids. After removal of 3 bases from V and 5 bases from J, the junction contained 12 bases not matched to a gene. CDR1 and CDR2 (germline): MGHRA, YSYEKL. The CDR3 loop is CASSHAGDRDGTEAFF. CDR3 DNA sequence: TGCGCCAGCAGCCATGCCGGTGACAGGGACGGGACTGAAGCTTTCTTT.

This clonotype was counted between two and nine times. The chain links TRBV4-3 to TRBJ2-1, with TRBD2 matching over 8 bases. The CDR3 loop spans 17 amino acids. Germline V gene data show CDR1 as LGHNA and CDR2 as YSLEER. V was pared by 0 bases and J by 0 bases, with 4 bases of the junction left unmatched. DNA for the CDR3: TGCGCCAGCAGCCAAGATAGGAGCGGGAGCTCCTACAATGAGCAGTTCTTC. It yields the protein CASSQDRSGSSYNEQFF.

In its sample, this clonotype was seen many times. The CDR3 DNA follows: TGTGCCAGCAGCGCTGGGCCGGGCGACGAGCAGTACTTC. This gives the protein CASSAGPGDEQYF. The chain employs TRBV9 and TRBJ2-7; D remains ambiguous. CDR1 and CDR2 from the germline V gene are SGDLS and YYNGEE. The CDR3 spans 13 residues. V was clipped by 3 bases and J by 5 bases, with 12 bases between them.